The sequence of this T cell receptor beta chain was determined in a study of blood T cell repertoires in COVID-19. Study-level background: Material from acute and convalescent COVID-19 was sourced from the United States, Italy and Spain. PBMCs, B-cell-depleted T cells, or T cells provided the cDNA or gDNA that made up the material.

The repertoire was sequenced with immunoSEQ multiplex PCR; TCRdb's copy has only in-frame clones and lacks some. Altogether under 140,000 clones are present, 70% to 90% being singletons, with the ten largest covering 4.5% to 5%. Germline-derived CDR1 and CDR2 are SGHRS and YFSETQ. CDR3 length: 16 residues. With V trimmed by 6 bases and J by 2 bases, 9 bases remained unmatched. The receptor's source is a human donor in a cohort sampled during active COVID-19. The sample consisted of peripheral blood. The gene calls are TRBV5-1 and TRBJ2-3, with 10 positions matching TRBD2. The DNA for the CDR3 is TGCGCCAGCACCCTGTCCGGGACTAGCGCCACAGATACGCAGTATTTT. It specifies CASTLSGTSATDTQYF.